What follows is one T cell receptor (beta chain) and its context. Antigen: not known. Each CDR3 protein is one row after TCRdb ran MiXCR on the reads. The data hold around 900,000 distinct CDR3 sequences, with roughly 31% observed a single time. This specimen comes from a study of T cell repertoires in cytomegalovirus infection. Study overall: Alongside well-studied HLA-B-restricted CMV epitopes, recently identified HLA-C-restricted CMV epitopes were also used. Shared public TCR beta signatures pointed to both CMV infection and a matching HLA type.

Trimming left V 3 bases short and J 8 bases short, with 8 bases between. Germline assignment: CDR1 WNHNN and CDR2 SYGVQD (reference sequence). CDR3 length equals 12 residues. Study-wide points: The ex vivo response was dominated by HLA-C-restricted CMV-specific TCR beta clonotypes. Public TCR beta family frequency separated CMV-and-HLA carriers, including in an independent cohort.

The sequence derives from a human donor in good health (CMV status not recorded). Some clones in this sample may be carry-over from other donors' samples. V is TRBV10-1 and J is TRBJ2-4; D is undetermined. This specimen was cultured CD8+ T cells from PBMCs, taken from culture after CMV antigen stimulation. This chain's CDR3 is CASSDPGDIQYF. The CDR3 nucleotides are TGCGCCAGCAGTGACCCCGGAGACATTCAGTACTTC.